The rows below give T cell receptor beta chains drawn from one sample of a study of beta chain features in type 1 diabetes. The table came from immunoSEQ multiplex PCR; TCRdb's copy has only in-frame clones and leaves some out. The profile covers 860,000 or so clones, with 17% appearing a single time and 0.02% to 0.025% taken by the ten largest. Specimen: naive CD4+ T cells from blood. These receptors all stem from a young woman in good health. The CDR3 runs from the conserved cysteine through the conserved F or W. Fields, in order: clone size, D gene, J gene, V gene, CDR3 protein, CDR3 DNA. The D gene is left open where the match is weak. Clone size appears in some rows only: once, few, many, or a class for an expanded clone.

- | - | TRBJ2-3 | TRBV27 | CASREWLGEVTQYF | TGTGCCAGCAGAGAGTGGTTAGGGGAAGTTACGCAGTATTTT
few | TRBD1 | TRBJ2-6 | TRBV28 | CASSLGQGAGANVLTF | TGTGCCAGCAGTTTGGGACAGGGGGCTGGGGCCAACGTCCTGACTTTC
many | - | TRBJ2-3 | TRBV28 | CASTPGPRDPQYF | TGTGCCAGCACACCCGGGCCCAGAGATCCGCAGTATTTT
- | - | TRBJ2-7 | TRBV6-5 | CASRETGSYEQYF | TGTGCCAGCAGAGAAACAGGGAGCTACGAGCAGTACTTC
few | TRBD2 | TRBJ2-3 | TRBV9 | CASSRGLAGADTQYF | TGTGCCAGCAGCCGCGGACTAGCGGGAGCAGATACGCAGTATTTT
few | - | TRBJ1-1 | TRBV7-3 | CASSFLGGSEAFF | TGTGCCAGCAGCTTTCTAGGGGGGTCTGAAGCTTTCTTT
- | - | TRBJ1-1 | TRBV6-5 | CASSSQRNTEAFF | TGTGCCAGCAGTTCGCAGAGGAACACTGAAGCTTTCTTT
- | - | TRBJ2-5 | TRBV9 | CASSLSTQETQYF | TGTGCCAGCAGCCTATCTACGCAAGAGACCCAGTACTTC
few | - | TRBJ1-2 | TRBV18 | CASSPQDPNYGYTF | TGTGCCAGCTCACCACAGGATCCGAACTATGGCTACACCTTC
few | TRBD2 | TRBJ2-7 | TRBV2 | CASTGLAGAYEQYF | TGTGCCAGTACCGGACTAGCGGGAGCATACGAGCAGTACTTC
- | - | TRBJ2-5 | TRBV14 | CASAWGSETQYF | TGTGCCAGCGCCTGGGGGTCGGAGACCCAGTACTTC
- | - | TRBJ2-2 | TRBV4-3 | CASSQDGSGGELFF | TGCGCCAGCAGCCAAGATGGTAGCGGTGGGGAGCTGTTTTTT
- | - | TRBJ2-3 | TRBV4-1 | CASSFQGRITDTQYF | TGCGCCAGCAGCTTTCAGGGCCGAATCACAGATACGCAGTATTTT
- | TRBD1 | TRBJ2-1 | TRBV4-1 | CASGTPGTAYNEQFF | TGCGCCAGCGGGACACCCGGGACAGCCTACAATGAGCAGTTCTTC
few | - | TRBJ1-1 | TRBV5-6 | CASSLVGGGSFEAFF | TGTGCCAGCAGCTTGGTTGGAGGGGGGAGTTTCGAAGCTTTCTTT
- | - | TRBJ2-7 | TRBV6-5 | CASSFGGRAYEQYF | TGTGCCAGCAGTTTCGGGGGGCGCGCCTACGAGCAGTACTTC
- | - | TRBJ1-1 | TRBV10-2 | CASTVGRVRGTEAFF | TGCGCCAGCACCGTGGGGAGGGTCAGGGGCACTGAAGCTTTCTTT
- | - | TRBJ2-3 | TRBV2 | CASSEDLVGDTQYF | TGTGCCAGCAGTGAAGACCTAGTAGGGGATACGCAGTATTTT
few | - | TRBJ1-2 | TRBV10-2 | CASSEGLGLNYGYTF | TGCGCCAGCAGTGAGGGTTTGGGTCTGAACTATGGCTACACCTTC
once | TRBD1 | TRBJ2-3 | TRBV6-6 | CASSYADRANTQYF | TGTGCCAGCAGTTACGCGGACAGGGCAAATACGCAGTATTTT
few | - | TRBJ2-1 | TRBV10-3 | CAISDVLQGHEQFF | TGTGCCATCAGTGACGTGCTACAGGGACATGAGCAGTTCTTC
- | - | TRBJ2-1 | TRBV14 | CASSRMGASPYNEQFF | TGTGCCAGCAGCCGAATGGGGGCTAGTCCCTACAATGAGCAGTTCTTC
few | TRBD1 | TRBJ1-2 | TRBV27 | CASRDRNYGYTF | TGTGCCAGCAGGGACAGGAACTATGGCTACACCTTC
few | - | TRBJ2-3 | TRBV28 | CASSLGGRTDTQYF | TGTGCCAGCAGCCTCGGGGGGCGCACAGATACGCAGTATTTT
- | TRBD1 | TRBJ2-3 | TRBV7-2 | CASSGRQGYTDTQYF | TGTGCCAGCAGCGGACGACAGGGGTACACAGATACGCAGTATTTT
few | TRBD1 | TRBJ1-1 | TRBV11-2 | CASSSRQGRNTEAFF | TGTGCCAGCAGCTCCAGACAGGGGAGGAACACTGAAGCTTTCTTT
- | TRBD2 | TRBJ2-3 | TRBV2 | CASSARTSGRLDTQYF | TGTGCCAGCAGCGCCAGGACTAGCGGGAGATTGGATACGCAGTATTTT
- | - | TRBJ1-1 | TRBV7-8 | CASSLVNTEAFF | TGTGCCAGCAGCTTAGTGAACACTGAAGCTTTCTTT
few | - | TRBJ2-2 | TRBV28 | CASSFARPVYTGELFF | TGTGCCAGCAGTTTCGCGAGACCGGTTTACACCGGGGAGCTGTTTTTT
- | TRBD2 | TRBJ2-1 | TRBV2 | CASSEREGAGFYNEQFF | TGTGCCAGCAGTGAACGGGAAGGAGCGGGATTCTACAATGAGCAGTTCTTC
- | - | TRBJ2-1 | TRBV6-5 | CASSYQGRIYNEQFF | TGTGCCAGCAGTTACCAGGGCCGGATCTACAATGAGCAGTTCTTC
few | - | TRBJ2-1 | TRBV10-1 | CASTVNSPYNEQFF | TGCGCCAGCACTGTCAACAGCCCCTACAATGAGCAGTTCTTC
- | - | TRBJ2-2 | TRBV10-3 | CAISALAENTGELFF | TGTGCCATCAGTGCGTTAGCGGAGAACACCGGGGAGCTGTTTTTT
few | TRBD2 | TRBJ2-2 | TRBV7-2 | CASSLYGLAGSNTGELFF | TGTGCCAGCAGCTTATACGGCCTAGCGGGATCGAACACCGGGGAGCTGTTTTTT
few | - | TRBJ2-2 | TRBV2 | CASRQGPEPTGELFF | TGTGCCAGCCGGCAGGGACCGGAACCGACCGGGGAGCTGTTTTTT
- | - | TRBJ2-2 | TRBV4-1 | CASSQERGSTGELFF | TGCGCCAGCAGCCAAGAACGGGGATCCACCGGGGAGCTGTTTTTT
- | - | TRBJ1-1 | TRBV28 | CASRNPGSTEAFF | TGTGCCAGCAGAAATCCAGGGAGCACTGAAGCTTTCTTT
- | - | TRBJ2-6 | TRBV7-2 | CASSLNRISGANVLTF | TGTGCCAGCAGCTTAAATAGGATCTCTGGGGCCAACGTCCTGACTTTC
- | - | TRBJ2-7 | TRBV9 | CASSVAMGSYEQYF | TGTGCCAGCAGCGTAGCGATGGGCAGCTACGAGCAGTACTTC
- | TRBD2 | TRBJ2-7 | TRBV7-9 | CASSLGAGGPRGMAEQYF | TGTGCCAGCAGCTTAGGAGCGGGAGGGCCACGTGGGATGGCCGAGCAGTACTTC
- | TRBD1 | TRBJ1-2 | TRBV20-1 | CSAQTGGRYTF | TGCAGTGCTCAAACAGGGGGTCGCTACACCTTC
few | TRBD2 | TRBJ2-1 | TRBV11-2 | CASSFQTSGKQFF | TGTGCCAGCAGCTTCCAGACTAGCGGGAAGCAGTTCTTC
- | TRBD1 | TRBJ2-3 | TRBV5-1 | CASSSRTPSGTGGRDTQYF | TGCGCCAGCAGCAGCCGAACCCCCTCCGGGACAGGGGGCAGGGATACGCAGTATTTT
- | - | TRBJ2-2 | TRBV27 | CASRPRAPLNTGELFF | TGTGCCAGCAGACCCCGGGCCCCATTAAACACCGGGGAGCTGTTTTTT
- | TRBD2 | TRBJ2-1 | TRBV28 | CASSLIGLAGYNEQFF | TGTGCCAGCAGTTTAATAGGACTAGCGGGATACAATGAGCAGTTCTTC
few | - | TRBJ2-6 | TRBV5-5 | CASSKRQDYSGANVLTF | TGTGCCAGCAGCAAGAGACAGGATTACTCTGGGGCCAACGTCCTGACTTTC
few | - | TRBJ2-7 | TRBV28 | CASSLPTRGDYEQYF | TGTGCCAGCAGTTTACCGACCCGCGGGGACTACGAGCAGTACTTC
few | - | TRBJ2-1 | TRBV14 | CASSQAWRSSYNEQFF | TGTGCCAGCAGCCAAGCTTGGCGGAGCTCCTACAATGAGCAGTTCTTC
few | TRBD2 | TRBJ2-1 | TRBV15 | CATSRDLGASGTNEQFF | TGTGCCACCAGCAGAGATCTTGGGGCTAGCGGGACCAATGAGCAGTTCTTC
few | - | TRBJ2-7 | TRBV2 | CASKSGTGVRLAAYEQYF | TGTGCCAGCAAATCCGGGACAGGGGTCCGACTAGCGGCCTACGAGCAGTACTTC
- | TRBD2 | TRBJ2-7 | TRBV5-1 | CASTLGGLAGVRYF | TGCGCCAGCACCTTGGGGGGACTAGCGGGAGTTCGGTACTTC